The entry below gives a single T cell receptor beta chain sequence along with its context. Its antigen is still unknown. No much larger clonotype is one base removed from it; base qualities were not supplied. The data derive from a study of blood T cell repertoires in COVID-19 (dated by TCRdb to the early 2020s). Some background on the complete study: Samples covering the acute and convalescent phases of COVID-19 were provided by collaborators in the United States, Italy and Spain. The samples were drawn from two sources: the first 160 participants of the ongoing ImmuneRACE study, and 1,000 to 1,500 subjects contributed by 6 global collaborators. Subjects who had been exposed to COVID-19, were actively infected with it, or had recovered from it provided the deeply sampled blood TCRbeta repertoires that made up the dataset. Where HLA class I and class II types were available, the types were taken from metadata supplied by the sample provider, not from assay-based typing. The prospective study material was composed of cDNA or gDNA derived from T cells, B-cell-depleted T cells, or PBMCs. The repertoires were released in a freely available public database intended as a resource for research on the immune response to SARS-CoV-2. Sample metadata almost always included a de-identified subject ID, COVID-19 status, age in years and sex. What the work shows at the level of the full study, not this receptor alone: The quantity of clinical and demographic metadata differed by source and by participant and was supplied without curation.

TCRbeta CDR3 regions were amplified from genomic DNA by means of the immunoSEQ Assay, a bias-controlled multiplex PCR. Per the original workflow: The number of nucleated cells in each sample was estimated by amplification of reference gene primers within the assay. Sequence reads were collapsed and filtered to measure the absolute abundance of every unique TCRbeta CDR3 rearrangement. For each sample, productive Simpson clonality was calculated as the square root of Simpson's diversity index over productive rearrangements. Sourced from immuneACCESS, this table was stored by TCRdb with only in-frame sequences that have V and J called. A share of the clones is absent; for the studies checked, an unresolved V gene accounts for under half, and the remainder has no known explanation. The V and J calls and clone size come from that table; D and trimming were worked out from the DNA. The sample data list around 240,000 clones, and roughly 85% of these were observed just once. Of the sample, 1.9% is held by the ten largest clones.

Participants in the prospective study were enrolled through a virtual design, were aged roughly 18 to 95 years, and lived in under 25 United States geographic areas. To assign participants to cohorts, the prospective study relied on clinical history that participants themselves reported in a screening survey and a study questionnaire. Recovered participants in ImmuneRACE Cohort 3 were defined as having two consecutive negative NP/OP PCR tests, clearance from a healthcare professional, or resolution of symptoms. In the prospective study, mobile phlebotomists collected whole blood, serum and a nasopharyngeal or oropharyngeal swab from each participant. Participants in the prospective study had the option to provide additional blood draws and questionnaires over a 2-month period. Before DNA extraction, prospective study blood samples were shipped either frozen or at room temperature. The germline V gene provides CDR1 SGHRS and CDR2 YFSETQ. Measured from the cysteine to the phenylalanine, the CDR3 is 14 residues long. Of the read, only the CDR3 DNA is kept; its 42 bases are in frame from base 1. Trimming accounts for 5 bases at V and 6 bases at J, while the number of junction bases matched to no gene is 5.

The source of this sequence is a woman in her fifties or sixties who had recovered from COVID-19. The material sequenced was PBMCs or T cells enriched from blood (not recorded which). The chain employs TRBV5-1 and TRBJ2-1; the central 10 bases match TRBD2. The nucleotide sequence is TGCGCCAGCAGTGGGCTAGCGGGAGTCAATGAGCAGTTCTTC. Its coded protein is CASSGLAGVNEQFF.